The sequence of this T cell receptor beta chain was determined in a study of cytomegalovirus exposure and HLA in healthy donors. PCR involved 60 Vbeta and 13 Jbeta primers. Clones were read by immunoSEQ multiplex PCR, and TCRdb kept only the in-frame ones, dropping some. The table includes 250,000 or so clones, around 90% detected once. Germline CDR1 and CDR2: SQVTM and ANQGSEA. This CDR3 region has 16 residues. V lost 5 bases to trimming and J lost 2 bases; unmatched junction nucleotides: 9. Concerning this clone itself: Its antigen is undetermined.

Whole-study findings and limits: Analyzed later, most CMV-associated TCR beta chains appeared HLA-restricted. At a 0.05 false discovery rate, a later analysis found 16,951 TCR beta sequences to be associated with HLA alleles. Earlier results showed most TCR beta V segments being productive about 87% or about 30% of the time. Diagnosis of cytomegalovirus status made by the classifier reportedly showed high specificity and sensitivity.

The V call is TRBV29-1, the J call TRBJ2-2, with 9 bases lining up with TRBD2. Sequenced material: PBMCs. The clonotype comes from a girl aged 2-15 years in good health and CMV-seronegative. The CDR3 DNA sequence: TGCAGCGTTTTAAATAGCGGGAGTCTTAACACCGGGGAGCTGTTTTTT. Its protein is CSVLNSGSLNTGELFF.